These T cell receptor beta chains were read from a single sample in a study of blood T cell repertoires in COVID-19. Using immunoSEQ multiplex PCR, the repertoire was profiled, and TCRdb retains in-frame clones only, with some absent. The sample contains about 20,000 clones, roughly 89% of which appear only once. The sample taken for sequencing was peripheral blood. The origin of the receptors is a human donor in a cohort sampled during active COVID-19. CDR3s include the opening cysteine and the closing phenylalanine or tryptophan.

j_call v_call cdr3_length cdr3_aa
TRBJ2-3 TRBV5-6 16 CASSSLSGEQRRMQYF
TRBJ1-5 TRBV6-2/TRBV6-3 14 CASSYVQVGQPQHF
TRBJ2-1 TRBV5-1 17 CASSLYAGGRANNEQFF
TRBJ2-5 TRBV4-2 15 CASSHPGQGGETQYF
TRBJ1-2 TRBV6-2/TRBV6-3 15 CASSYSTGKVYGYTF
TRBJ2-7 TRBV4-3 15 CASSQVTGGLYEQYF
TRBJ2-7 TRBV2 15 CASRGTTGNRAEQYF
TRBJ2-5 TRBV5-1 13 CASSLGGQETQYF
TRBJ1-1 TRBV4-2 15 CASSQEYRQNTEAFF
TRBJ1-1 TRBV18 14 CASSPPAGGTEAFF
TRBJ2-3 TRBV7-2 18 CASSRRGGRAQFTDTQYF
TRBJ1-5 TRBV5-5 15 CASSFFDSLNQPQHF
TRBJ1-2 TRBV9 16 CASSVAHKGGRGGYTF
TRBJ1-1 TRBV7-2 14 CASSQLPGTVKAFF
TRBJ1-3 TRBV3-1/TRBV3-2 16 CASSLVGGSSGNTIYF
TRBJ2-5 TRBV9 13 CASSRQLQETQYF
TRBJ1-5 TRBV2 14 CASTGQVGSQPQHF
TRBJ2-3 TRBV11-2 12 CASSEGQLKQYF
TRBJ1-2 TRBV5-5 15 CASSLTGTTNYGYTF
TRBJ2-3 TRBV5-1 14 CASNGGGSTDTQYF
TRBJ1-3 TRBV19 16 CASSIGASPSGNTIYF
TRBJ1-6 TRBV19 16 CASSSGAQFVNSPLHF
TRBJ2-5 TRBV7-2 13 CAEKWANQETQYF
TRBJ2-1 TRBV18 15 CASSPRTSFDNEQFF
TRBJ2-3 TRBV5-1 16 CASSLGQVGGTDTQYF
TRBJ2-3 TRBV12-2 17 CASRAHRPTGITDTQYF
TRBJ1-1 TRBV7-2 11 CASSPYTEAFF
TRBJ2-1 TRBV11-2 15 CASSPRGPSGTKQFF
TRBJ1-2 TRBV27 13 CASSGAGGHGYTF
TRBJ2-1 TRBV18 16 CASSPRGTGSHNEQFF
TRBJ2-3 TRBV30 14 CAWSEGTSGRPQYF
TRBJ2-1 TRBV6-5 16 CASSYPTGIGINEQFF
TRBJ1-2 TRBV6-5 13 CASSSTGGGGYTF
TRBJ1-2 TRBV7-2 13 CASSGQTNYGYTF
TRBJ1-2 TRBV7-2 13 CASSVGQAWGYTF
TRBJ1-2 TRBV10-2 16 CASSPGQARNLYGYTF
TRBJ2-1 TRBV3-1/TRBV3-2 15 CASSRSLTSEGEQFF
TRBJ1-3 TRBV13 14 CASSLGEFGNTIYF
TRBJ1-1 TRBV18 16 CASSTRQGAQNTEAFF
TRBJ1-6 TRBV5-4 15 CASSRAGTAHSPLHF
TRBJ1-2 TRBV3-1/TRBV3-2 11 CASSSGGGYTF
TRBJ2-3 TRBV28 17 CASSPPRQGPSTDTQYF
TRBJ2-1 TRBV24-1 19 CATSDFGRREVGSYNEQFF
TRBJ2-3 TRBV2 15 CASRAGTSGTDTQYF
TRBJ2-5 TRBV2 15 CASTVIRELSSDQYF
TRBJ2-3 TRBV6-2/TRBV6-3 16 CASSYSRERGTDTQYF
TRBJ2-5 TRBV9 13 CASSFNRGETQYF
TRBJ2-1 TRBV7-9 15 CASSSTSGNYNEQFF
TRBJ2-2 TRBV6-2/TRBV6-3 15 CASSSIGTGGGELFF
TRBJ1-2 TRBV24-1 15 CATSDDTGNLYGYTF
TRBJ2-1 TRBV4-3 17 CASSPRSSGHSYNEQFF
TRBJ2-7 TRBV5-4 14 CASSSQGTSYEQYF
TRBJ1-4 TRBV9 14 CASSSRTGGEKLFF
TRBJ1-1 TRBV6-6 12 CASSKDVRRGFF
TRBJ2-7 TRBV3-1/TRBV3-2 18 CASSSTPPQAAFSYEQYF
TRBJ1-2 TRBV5-4 13 CASSLGQNYGYTF
TRBJ1-4 TRBV5-1 14 CASSYRGTNEKLFF
TRBJ2-5 TRBV14 15 CASSQGGLGQETQYF
TRBJ2-2 TRBV21-1 12 CAGNREFGELFF
TRBJ1-1 TRBV6-5 15 CASRRTRDTYTEAFF